The 13 T cell receptor beta chains listed next were all sequenced from one sample in a study of low-dose radiotherapy and immunotherapy resistance in tumors (dated by TCRdb to between 2021 and 2024). This sample was sequenced with an Illumina HiSeq 2500. First-strand cDNA was synthesized using Superscript III and a set of TRAV- and TRBV-specific primers, so that both TCRalpha and TCRbeta chains were covered. TCRs were amplified with Phusion for approximately 19 PCR cycles using a constant-region primer together with the adapter attached to the V primers. TCRdb applied fastp at Q25 and MiXCR to the public reads, then kept only in-frame beta chains. All rows with the same CDR3 protein become a single entry with the most common DNA and genes. This sample is represented by some 85,000 distinct CDR3 sequences; approximately 17% of them were singletons. The ten largest make up over 4.5% of the sample.

What the time point label conveys for this sample: before trial treatment. The input for sequencing was PBMCs, taken before treatment. The receptor source for this set is a male donor with prostate cancer.

The CDR3 here is CASSPQGGGNTIYF. CDR3 DNA sequence: TGTGCCAGCAGTCCTCAGGGAGGTGGAAACACCATATATTTT. This chain uses TRBV6-2 or TRBV6-3 with TRBJ1-3; TRBD1 is a possible D gene (5 bases). The germline V gene has CDR1 MNHEY and CDR2 SVGEGT. This CDR3 spans 14 amino acids. V lost 5 bases and J 3 bases, leaving 11 bases between the germline ends.

This clonotype was seen at least ten times. This chain uses TRBV10-3 with TRBJ1-5, with no clear D. The CDR3 contains 15 residues. Trimming removed 2 bases from V and 7 bases from J, with 15 bases in between. Germline assignment: CDR1 ENHRY and CDR2 SYGVKD. The CDR3 DNA reads TGTGCCATCAGTGAGGGGCAGGCGCCCGACCAGCCCCAGCATTTT. Protein sequence: CAISEGQAPDQPQHF.

For this clonotype: The DNA is omitted, as the CDR3 cannot be located on it reliably, and the CDR3 follows TCRdb's listing. The chain carries TRBV11-2 and TRBJ2-7; TRBD2 reflects the table's D call only, with no check against the DNA. Germline V gene sequence: CDR1 SGHAT, CDR2 FQNNGV. The CDR3 length equals 23 residues, ends included. CDR3 sequence: CASSFYICSARRASGRGSYEQYF.

This clonotype was observed many times. The genes are TRBV7-2 and TRBJ2-7; TRBD2 is a possible D gene (6 bases). The ends were cut back, 7 bases at V and 4 bases at J, with 23 bases in the middle. This CDR3 region has 16 residues. Germline V gives CDR1 SGHTA, CDR2 FQGNSA. In DNA, the CDR3 is TGTGCCAGCACCCCCGGTTCGGGAGTCTTTCGGTACGAGCAGTACTTC. This translates into CASTPGSGVFRYEQYF. Full variable domain (missing parts from reference TRBV7-2 and TRBJ2-7): GAGVSQSPSNKVTEKGKDVELRCDPISGHTALYWYRQSLGQGLEFLIYFQGNSAPDKSGLPSDRFSAERTGGSVSTLTIQRTQQEDSAVYLCASTPGSGVFRYEQYFGPGTRLTVT.

Of note for this clonotype: This may be a read error, as it is one base from a much larger clone. The V call is TRBV7-6, the J call TRBJ2-7, with D possibly TRBD1 on 5 matching bases. The CDR3 runs 14 residues. V dropped 5 bases and J dropped 0 bases, with 11 bases sitting between them. CDR1 and CDR2 (germline): SGHVS, FNYEAQ. For the CDR3, the DNA is TGTGCCAGCAGCCCGGACACGGTCTCCTACGAGCAGTACTTC. Residues: CASSPDTVSYEQYF. The whole variable domain, filled in from reference TRBV7-6 and TRBJ2-7, reads GAGVSQSPRYKVTKRGQDVALRCDPISGHVSLYWYRQALGQGPEFLTYFNYEAQQDKSGLPNDRFSAERPEGSISTLTIQRTEQRDSAMYRCASSPDTVSYEQYFGPGTRLTVT.

This clonotype was detected a few times. This chain uses TRBV24-1 with TRBJ2-1; weak D call: TRBD1 (6 bases). The length of the CDR3 is 14 residues. Trimming took off 5 bases at V and 3 bases at J, with 10 bases between the two ends. Germline V gene lookup returns CDR1 KGHDR and CDR2 SFDVKD. CDR3 amino acids: CATSGQGNYNEQFF. The CDR3 DNA sequence: TGTGCCACCAGTGGTCAGGGGAACTACAATGAGCAGTTCTTC.

Concerning this clonotype itself: One base separates it from a far larger clone, so it is likely a read error. This chain links TRBV4-3 with TRBJ1-5; 7 nucleotides agree with TRBD1. Germline trimming cut 5 bases from V and 2 bases from J; bases unmatched to any gene: 9. Germline lookup yields CDR1 LGHNA and CDR2 YSLEER. The CDR3 loop spans 16 amino acids. The CDR3 protein is CASSVTGEFGNQPQHF. CDR3 sequence (DNA): TGCGCCAGCAGCGTAACAGGGGAATTTGGCAATCAGCCCCAGCATTTT.

This clonotype has ten or more counts. The CDR3 DNA reads as TGTGCCAGCAGCCAAGAGACTAGCGGATACAATGAGCAGTTCTTC. Amino acid sequence: CASSQETSGYNEQFF. The chain combines TRBV3-1 with TRBJ2-1, with 9 bases that match TRBD2. Germline V gives CDR1 LGHDT, CDR2 YNNKEL (reference sequence). The V and J ends lost 0 bases and 4 bases, in that order; junction bases with no gene match: 1. The CDR3 is 15 amino acids.

This clonotype was counted at least ten times. This chain connects TRBV28 to TRBJ1-1, with a weak D call TRBD1 (6 bases). The CDR3 has 15 amino acids. Trimming stripped 1 base from V and 0 bases from J, with 9 bases between. Germline values: CDR1 MDHEN, CDR2 SYDVKM. The CDR3 is CASSLSRTVNTEAFF. The CDR3 region has the DNA TGTGCCAGCAGTTTATCCAGGACAGTGAACACTGAAGCTTTCTTT.

In this sample, this clonotype turned up many times. The chain couples TRBV5-5 to TRBJ2-3; 11 bases map to TRBD2. The trim removed 4 bases at V and 3 bases at J, leaving 7 bases unmatched. The CDR3 runs 16 residues. The V gene's germline CDR1 is SGHKS and CDR2 YYEKEE (reference sequence). The CDR3 nucleotides are TGTGCCAGCAGCCTCCTAGCGGGGGGTGGGACAGATACGCAGTATTTT. Translating gives CASSLLAGGGTDTQYF.

This clonotype was counted ten times or more. The V call is TRBV19, the J call TRBJ2-1; D not resolved. Germline V lookup: CDR1 LNHDA, CDR2 SQIVND (reference sequence). This CDR3 is built from 13 residues. Trimming shortened V by 6 bases and J by 7 bases, and 13 bases separated the two germline ends. Here the CDR3 reads CASSARVGNEQFF. The CDR3 DNA is TGTGCCAGTAGCGCTAGAGTGGGGAATGAGCAGTTCTTC.

This clonotype occurred many times. The chain is built from TRBV7-9 and TRBJ1-5; D may be TRBD1 (5 bases). Deletions cut 1 base from V and 4 bases from J, with 11 bases between. In germline, CDR1 is SEHNR, CDR2 FQNEAQ (reference sequence). The CDR3 has 15 amino acids. The CDR3 DNA sequence: TGTGCCAGCAGCTTAGGGGGACCCCGGAATCAGCCCCAGCATTTT. It encodes CASSLGGPRNQPQHF. The full variable domain, rest sourced from reference TRBV7-9 and TRBJ1-5, is DTGVSQNPRHKITKRGQNVTFRCDPISEHNRLYWYRQTLGQGPEFLTYFQNEAQLEKSRLLSDRFSAERPKGSFSTLEIQRTEQGDSAMYLCASSLGGPRNQPQHFGDGTRLSIL.

This clonotype has ten or more counts. The chain joins TRBV5-4 to TRBJ2-3; unclear D gene. The ends were cut back, 0 bases at V and 0 bases at J, with 5 bases in the middle. CDR1 and CDR2 (germline): SGHNT, YYREEE (reference sequence). The CDR3 runs 14 residues. The CDR3 DNA is TGTGCCAGCAGCTTGGCCCCTAGCACAGATACGCAGTATTTT. It specifies CASSLAPSTDTQYF.